This T cell receptor beta chain stems from a study of blood T cell repertoires in COVID-19. Study-wide context: Italy, Spain and the United States were the sources of the convalescent and acute COVID-19 samples. The cDNA or gDNA used as material had been derived from T cells, B-cell-depleted T cells, or PBMCs.

Study processing details: How many nucleated cells were present was estimated from reference gene primer amplification. Generated by immunoSEQ multiplex PCR, the TCRdb table keeps only in-frame clones and is missing some. V, J and clone size are taken as reported in that table, and D and trimming were inferred from the DNA itself. The repertoire holds under 250,000 clones, with roughly 80% as singletons. The length of the CDR3 is 15 residues. Germline V lookup: CDR1 SEHNR, CDR2 FQNEAQ (reference sequence). Trimming took 5 bases from V and 2 from J; bases not matched to a gene: 6. This TCR came from a man aged 50 to 59 with active or convalescent COVID-19. The chain joins TRBV7-9 to TRBJ1-3, with TRBD1 identical over 7 bases. The sample comprised peripheral blood. The CDR3 nucleotides are TGTGCCAGCAGCCCTCGACAGGGAGCTGGAAACACCATATATTTT. Its translation is CASSPRQGAGNTIYF.